This T cell receptor beta chain was profiled in a study of blood T cell repertoires in COVID-19. Trimming removed 5 bases at V and 4 bases at J, with 17 bases between. The CDR3 sequence is 15 residues long. Germline V gene data show CDR1 as MNHEY and CDR2 as SMNVEV (reference sequence). Profiled with immunoSEQ multiplex PCR; TCRdb holds only in-frame clones, not every one. The sample lists a few hundred thousand clones, approximately 91% occurring once. This chain uses TRBV27 with TRBJ2-5; maybe TRBD2 (6 bases). The sequence was obtained from a woman aged 40 to 49 who had recovered from COVID-19. Source material: peripheral blood. CDR3 DNA: TGTGCCAGCAGTACCCTCGGGGTGGGGGGAGAGACCCAGTACTTC. Translated, it gives CASSTLGVGGETQYF.